The rows below give T cell receptor beta chains drawn from one sample of a study of cytotoxic CD8 clonotypes in ibrutinib-treated CLL. Libraries were prepared by immunoSEQ multiplex PCR; TCRdb keeps only in-frame clonotypes and omits some of them. The sample lists fewer than 40,000 clones; 55% to 80% were seen once. The input for sequencing was PBMCs, taken at disease progression, from a patient treated with ibrutinib. These receptors originate from a human donor with chronic lymphocytic leukemia. CDR3s leave out the opening cysteine and the closing phenylalanine or tryptophan. The order of the fields is V gene, clone size, CDR3 protein. A clone size is listed for some rows: how often the clone was seen (once, few, many), or a class if it is expanded.

TRBV28 | - | ASTLSSGANVLT
TRBV11-2 | - | ASRGTTVQY
TRBV30 | - | AWSVGRWDGYT
TRBV5-4 | - | ASSSLTGTGELF
TRBV4-1 | - | ASSPRPTVDQEQY
TRBV5-6 | - | ASSLATGEGSSYGYT
TRBV14 | - | ASSQPGPSTDTQY
TRBV6-6 | few | ASRLDRGDTQY
TRBV15 | - | ATSRGDSGGYEQY
TRBV30 | many | ASKGSNQPQH
TRBV10-3 | - | AISADRGYEQY
TRBV19 | few | ASSAGTGGQPQH
TRBV2 | - | ASRTGGTDTQY
TRBV7-3 | - | ASSLTVGTAYNEQF
TRBV27 | once | ASSLLGEDTQY
TRBV4-3 | - | ASSPTGTSYGEQF
TRBV19 | - | ASSMGGRYNEQF
TRBV11-2 | once | ASQPLIGTETYEQY
TRBV5-6 | - | ASSFWNREPYNEQY
TRBV29-1 | - | SVARIGSYNEQF
TRBV7-2 | - | ASSLGPGAGYT
TRBV27 | few | ASSPNPGPSYTDTQY
TRBV7-3 | few | ASSLIGTRVGHEQF
TRBV11-3 | - | ASSPVPKAGANVLT
TRBV19 | - | ASSMGRGGLGYEQY
TRBV30 | - | AWSESTGKLF
TRBV28 | - | ASMLGGRTSTDTQY
TRBV7-9 | - | ASSPRTGDNSPLH
TRBV5-6 | - | ASSLEDTQY
TRBV28 | - | ASSRSGEGYGYT
TRBV4-2 | - | ASSPGTGGVAGELF